This section outlines one TCR beta chain sequence together with its context. Antigen specificity is unknown. This sample stems from a study of cytomegalovirus exposure and HLA in healthy donors. The study's findings and limits: For most TCR beta V segments, an earlier analysis put the productive rate at about 87% or about 30% of the time. A later analysis linked a missense variant in DCLRE1C to the trimming of TCR beta V and J genes. Cytomegalovirus status was reportedly diagnosed by the classifier with high specificity and sensitivity.

Germline CDR1 and CDR2: LGHNA and YNFKEQ. There are 14 residues in the CDR3. Trimming left V 1 base short and J 5 bases short, with 12 bases between. PCR amplification relied on 60 Vbeta primers (plus 13 Jbeta primers). This table comes from immunoSEQ multiplex PCR, and its TCRdb copy is limited to in-frame clones, with some not included. The table records 85,000 to 100,000 clones, 64% of them present only once. The sequence came from a man aged 60 to 75 in good health and CMV-seronegative. The chain couples TRBV4-2 to TRBJ2-7; perhaps TRBD1 as D (6 bases). The specimen was PBMCs. In DNA form, the CDR3 reads TGTGCCAGCAGCCAAGTACAGGGAAACCACGAGCAGTACTTC. It yields the protein CASSQVQGNHEQYF.